Below are 23 T cell receptor beta chains sequenced from a single sample in a study of shared clonotypes between healthy human individuals. Sequencing was performed with immunoSEQ multiplex PCR; in TCRdb, only in-frame clones are kept and a portion is missing. Found here are about 2.4 million clones, roughly 93% of them singletons; the top ten hold around 0.4%. Sequences were obtained from naive CD4+ T cells from PBMCs. Indicated subset: CD45RA+ positively selected. The receptors were gathered from a man aged 18 to 29 in good health. Some clones in this sample may be carry-over from other donors' samples.

The chain uses TRBV6-5 and TRBJ2-7; TRBD1 might be the D (5 bases). The CDR3 spans 14 residues. Germline CDR1 and CDR2: MNHEY and SVGAGI. Trimming removed 4 bases at V and 2 bases at J, with 12 bases between. In DNA form, the CDR3 reads TGTGCCAGCAGTTCCCGGACACATCCCTACGAGCAGTACTTC. Translation: CASSSRTHPYEQYF.

The V and J genes are TRBV4-1 and TRBJ2-5; TRBD2 matches 9 bases. The CDR3 has 15 amino acids. V dropped 1 base and J dropped 5; count of bases not matched to a gene: 5. Germline V CDR1 and CDR2: MGHRA, YSYEKL. Written as DNA, the CDR3 is TGCGCCAGCAGCCAAGGGCGGGAGGGCCGGGAGACCCAGTACTTC. It translates to CASSQGREGRETQYF.

The V and J genes are TRBV28 and TRBJ2-7; no firm D call. Trimming pared 4 bases from V and 9 bases from J, leaving 13 bases between. The CDR3 has 12 amino acids. Germline CDR1 reads MDHEN; CDR2 reads SYDVKM. The CDR3 DNA is TGTGCCAGCAGTTCCTCACATGGCGTGCAGTACTTC. Translation gives CASSSSHGVQYF.

The rearrangement joins TRBV4-2 to TRBJ1-1; D is perhaps TRBD1 (6 bases). The ends were cut back, 0 bases at V and 8 bases at J, with 13 bases in the middle. The CDR3 is 14 residues long. Germline CDR1 reads LGHNA; CDR2 reads YNFKEQ. The CDR3: CASSQEPQGMEAFF. The CDR3 coding sequence is TGTGCCAGCAGCCAAGAGCCCCAGGGGATGGAAGCTTTCTTT.

This chain connects TRBV2 to TRBJ2-3, with D possibly TRBD1 on 6 matching bases. The CDR3 runs 17 residues. CDR1 is SNHLY and CDR2 is FYNNEI in the germline V gene. Trimming removed 4 bases from V and 3 bases from J, with 20 bases in between. CDR3 DNA sequence: TGTGCCAGCAGTGGTTCTCGTTTAGGGACATCTACAGATACGCAGTATTTT. It translates to CASSGSRLGTSTDTQYF.

The chain is built from TRBV11-2 and TRBJ2-7; 8 bases fit TRBD1. The length of the CDR3 is 15 residues. Germline-derived CDR1 and CDR2 are SGHAT and FQNNGV. The ends lost 3 bases at V and 2 bases at J; junction bases unmatched: 6. CDR3 region: CASSLYPGQAYEQYF. CDR3 nucleotide sequence: TGTGCCAGCAGCTTGTACCCGGGACAGGCCTACGAGCAGTACTTC.

The CDR3: CASSGPGGEQYF. The CDR3 DNA follows: TGTGCCAGTAGTGGCCCGGGGGGCGAGCAGTACTTC. The J gene is TRBJ2-7, the V gene TRBV19; 7 nucleotides align to TRBD2. This CDR3 is 12 amino acids long. V shed 5 bases, J shed 6 bases, and the junction held 4 bases outside the gene matches. In germline, CDR1 is LNHDA, CDR2 SQIVND (reference sequence).

In regard to this clone: Within the sample, other DNA sequences also encode this same CDR3. The genes are TRBV5-1 and TRBJ2-1, with D uncertain. Trimming took 0 bases from V and 4 from J, leaving 8 bases between them. Germline lookup yields CDR1 SGHRS and CDR2 YFSETQ. The CDR3 extends over 14 amino acids. The DNA of the CDR3 is TGCGCCAGCAGCTTGGGGTCAGTATACAATGAGCAGTTCTTC. Protein product: CASSLGSVYNEQFF.

The V and J genes are TRBV4-1 and TRBJ2-3; tentative D call: TRBD1 (7 bases). CDR1 and CDR2 (germline): MGHRA, YSYEKL. This CDR3 is built from 16 residues. The V end was cut by 1 base, the J end by 9 bases, with 20 bases between. The CDR3 region has the DNA TGCGCCAGCAGCCAAGGGCGGGGCGGAAGGGGGCCCACGCAGTATTTT. This translates into CASSQGRGGRGPTQYF.

This clone was found once. The V and J genes are TRBV18 and TRBJ1-5; D not certain. This CDR3 is built from 15 residues. Germline V gene data show CDR1 as KGHSH and CDR2 as LQKENI. Trimming took 2 bases from V and 6 from J, leaving 14 bases between them. The CDR3 region has the DNA TGTGCCAGCTCACCAATTTCGAGGGAGACTCAGCCCCAGCATTTT. Translating it yields CASSPISRETQPQHF.

Turning to this clone: The identical CDR3 is also encoded by other nucleotide sequences in the sample. The V gene is TRBV4-3, the J gene TRBJ1-4, with D perhaps matching TRBD1 (5 bases). The germline CDR1 and CDR2 sequences are LGHNA and YSLEER. Trimming cost V 0 bases and J 3 bases, with 11 bases left between them. The CDR3 length is 16 residues. CDR3 nucleotides: TGCGCCAGCAGCCAAGATCGGCAGGGAGCTAATGAAAAACTGTTTTTT. It yields the protein CASSQDRQGANEKLFF.

This rearrangement joins TRBV2 to TRBJ2-3; a weak D match, TRBD1 (6 bases). V lost 5 bases and J lost 4, with 13 bases in between. The CDR3 spans 14 residues. Per the germline V gene, CDR1 is SNHLY and CDR2 is FYNNEI. For the CDR3, the DNA is TGTGCCAGCAGTCGGGACAAGATCGCAGATACGCAGTATTTT. Protein: CASSRDKIADTQYF.

The rearrangement links TRBV10-3 to TRBJ2-2, with D possibly matching TRBD1 (6 bases). Trimming took off 4 bases at V and 7 bases at J, with 16 bases between the two ends. Germline CDR1 and CDR2: ENHRY and SYGVKD. The length of the CDR3 is 15 residues. CDR3 loop: CAISGTGQRSGELFF. The CDR3, as DNA: TGTGCCATCAGTGGTACAGGGCAGCGTAGCGGGGAGCTGTTTTTT.

A note on this clone: Other DNA sequences in this sample translate to the same CDR3. V and J are TRBV9 and TRBJ1-2; no clear D. Trimming took 0 bases from V and 4 from J, leaving 4 bases between them. Germline V lookup: CDR1 SGDLS, CDR2 YYNGEE. There are 12 residues in the CDR3. The CDR3 region is CASSVDGYGYTF. The CDR3 DNA follows: TGTGCCAGCAGCGTAGACGGCTATGGCTACACCTTC. Drawing the rest from reference TRBV9 and TRBJ1-2, the complete variable domain is DSGVTQTPKHLITATGQRVTLRCSPRSGDLSVYWYQQSLDQGLQFLIQYYNGEERAKGNILERFSAQQFPDLHSELNLSSLELGDSALYFCASSVDGYGYTFGSGTRLTVV.

The V and J genes are TRBV15 and TRBJ2-5, with 8 bases that match TRBD1. V shed 2 bases and J 5 bases; nucleotides not matched to a gene: 4. This CDR3 is built from 14 residues. In germline, CDR1 is LNHNV, CDR2 YYDKDF (reference sequence). This CDR3 reads CATSRQGARETQYF. The CDR3 DNA reads TGTGCCACCAGCAGACAGGGGGCGCGTGAGACCCAGTACTTC.

The chain carries TRBV9 and TRBJ2-7, with D uncertain. Germline V CDR1 and CDR2: SGDLS, YYNGEE. V was pared by 0 bases and J by 1 base, with 8 bases between. The CDR3 runs 14 residues. The CDR3 sequence is CASSVDARSYEQYF. In DNA form, the CDR3 reads TGTGCCAGCAGCGTAGATGCCAGGTCCTACGAGCAGTACTTC. Full variable domain (rest looked up from reference TRBV9 and TRBJ2-7): DSGVTQTPKHLITATGQRVTLRCSPRSGDLSVYWYQQSLDQGLQFLIQYYNGEERAKGNILERFSAQQFPDLHSELNLSSLELGDSALYFCASSVDARSYEQYFGPGTRLTVT.

This chain joins TRBV5-6 and TRBJ2-1; 8 bases are a match to TRBD2. This CDR3 spans 15 amino acids. V shed 4 bases and J 4 bases; nucleotides not matched to a gene: 7. Looked up from germline, CDR1 is SGHDT and CDR2 is YYEEEE. As DNA, the CDR3 is TGTGCCAGCAGCCTGACTGGCGGGGGGTACAATGAGCAGTTCTTC. The encoded protein is CASSLTGGGYNEQFF.

The rearrangement links TRBV6-5 to TRBJ2-2; possibly TRBD1 or TRBD2 for D (6 bases each). Looked up from germline, CDR1 is MNHEY and CDR2 is SVGAGI. Trimming took off 0 bases at V and 3 bases at J, with 8 bases between the two ends. The CDR3 is 15 residues long. In DNA, the CDR3 is TGTGCCAGCAGTTACTCGAGGGGGGACACCGGGGAGCTGTTTTTT. Translation gives CASSYSRGDTGELFF.

The chain has TRBV19 and TRBJ2-5, with a tentative D call TRBD1 (6 bases). Between the trimmed V and J ends, which lost 0 bases and 7 bases, there was a span of 12 bases. The CDR3 sequence is 14 residues long. The germline CDR1 and CDR2 sequences are LNHDA and SQIVND (reference sequence). The CDR3 sequence: CASSIDRGGTTQYF. The CDR3 nucleotides are TGTGCCAGTAGTATAGATCGAGGGGGAACGACCCAGTACTTC.

The chain is built from TRBV10-3 and TRBJ2-4; TRBD1 matches at 8 bases. Germline V gives CDR1 ENHRY, CDR2 SYGVKD. The CDR3 consists of 17 residues. After removal of 3 bases from V and 13 bases from J, the junction contained 20 bases not matched to a gene. CDR3 in amino acids: CAISDTFRGQGAKGQYF. DNA for the CDR3: TGTGCCATCAGTGACACATTCCGCGGACAGGGTGCGAAGGGGCAGTACTTC.

The V gene is TRBV5-1, the J gene TRBJ2-7; TRBD2 agrees at 10 bases. This CDR3 has 18 amino acids. V shed 0 bases and J 0 bases; nucleotides not matched to a gene: 9. From germline, CDR1 is SGHRS and CDR2 YFSETQ. The CDR3 DNA follows: TGCGCCAGCAGCTTGGCGGCGACTAGCGGGCCGAGCTCCTACGAGCAGTACTTC. This codes for CASSLAATSGPSSYEQYF. Full variable domain (outside the CDR3, taken from reference TRBV5-1 and TRBJ2-7): KAGVTQTPRYLIKTRGQQVTLSCSPISGHRSVSWYQQTPGQGLQFLFEYFSETQRNKGNFPGRFSGRQFSNSRSEMNVSTLELGDSALYLCASSLAATSGPSSYEQYFGPGTRLTVT.

The chain is built from TRBV9 and TRBJ1-6; no reliable D call. CDR1 SGDLS and CDR2 YYNGEE come from the germline V gene. Trimming cost V 1 base and J 5 bases, with 10 bases left between them. The CDR3 sequence is 15 residues long. DNA for the CDR3: TGTGCCAGCAGCGTAAGCCAGAGAAATAATTCACCCCTCCACTTT. Its translation is CASSVSQRNNSPLHF.

In this sample, this clone turned up once. The rearrangement joins TRBV27 to TRBJ1-6, with TRBD1 matching over 8 bases. CDR1 MNHEY and CDR2 SMNVEV come from the germline V gene (reference sequence). Trimming removed 4 bases from V and 4 bases from J; junction bases left unmatched: 0. This CDR3 has 14 amino acids. This chain's CDR3 is CASSWTGYNSPLHF. For the CDR3, the DNA is TGTGCCAGCAGTTGGACAGGGTATAATTCACCCCTCCACTTT.